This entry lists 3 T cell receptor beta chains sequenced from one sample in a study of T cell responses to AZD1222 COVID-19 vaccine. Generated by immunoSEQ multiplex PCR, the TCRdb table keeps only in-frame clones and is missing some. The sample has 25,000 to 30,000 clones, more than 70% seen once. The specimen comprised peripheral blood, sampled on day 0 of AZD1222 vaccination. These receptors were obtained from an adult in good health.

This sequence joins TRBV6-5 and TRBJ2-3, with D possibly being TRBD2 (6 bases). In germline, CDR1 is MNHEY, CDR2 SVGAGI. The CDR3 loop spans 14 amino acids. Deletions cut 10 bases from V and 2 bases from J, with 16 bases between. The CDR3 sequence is CATTGTGVTDTQYF. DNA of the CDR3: TGTGCCACCACTGGGACGGGAGTCACAGATACGCAGTATTTT.

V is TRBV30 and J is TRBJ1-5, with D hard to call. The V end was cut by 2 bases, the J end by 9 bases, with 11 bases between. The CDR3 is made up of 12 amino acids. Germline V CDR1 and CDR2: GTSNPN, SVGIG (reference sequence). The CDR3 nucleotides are TGTGCCTGGAGTCGGACCCAAGGGCCCCAGCATTTT. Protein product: CAWSRTQGPQHF.

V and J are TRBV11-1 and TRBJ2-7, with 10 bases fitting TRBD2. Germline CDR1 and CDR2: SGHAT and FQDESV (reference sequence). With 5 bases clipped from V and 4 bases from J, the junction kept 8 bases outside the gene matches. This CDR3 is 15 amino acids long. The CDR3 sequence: CASSPPSGGIYEQYF. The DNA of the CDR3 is TGTGCCAGCAGCCCGCCTAGCGGGGGTATTTACGAGCAGTACTTC.